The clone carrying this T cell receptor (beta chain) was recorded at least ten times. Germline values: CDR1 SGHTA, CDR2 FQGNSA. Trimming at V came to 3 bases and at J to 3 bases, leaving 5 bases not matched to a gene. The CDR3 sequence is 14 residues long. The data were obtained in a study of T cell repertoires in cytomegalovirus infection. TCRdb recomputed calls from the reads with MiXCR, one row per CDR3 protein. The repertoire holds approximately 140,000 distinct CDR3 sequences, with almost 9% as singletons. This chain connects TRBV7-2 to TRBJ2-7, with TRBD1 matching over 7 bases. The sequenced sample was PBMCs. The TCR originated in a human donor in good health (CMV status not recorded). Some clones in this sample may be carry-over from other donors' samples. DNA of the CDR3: TGTGCCAGCAGCTTGGGGACAGAAGACTACGAGCAGTACTTC. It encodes CASSLGTEDYEQYF.